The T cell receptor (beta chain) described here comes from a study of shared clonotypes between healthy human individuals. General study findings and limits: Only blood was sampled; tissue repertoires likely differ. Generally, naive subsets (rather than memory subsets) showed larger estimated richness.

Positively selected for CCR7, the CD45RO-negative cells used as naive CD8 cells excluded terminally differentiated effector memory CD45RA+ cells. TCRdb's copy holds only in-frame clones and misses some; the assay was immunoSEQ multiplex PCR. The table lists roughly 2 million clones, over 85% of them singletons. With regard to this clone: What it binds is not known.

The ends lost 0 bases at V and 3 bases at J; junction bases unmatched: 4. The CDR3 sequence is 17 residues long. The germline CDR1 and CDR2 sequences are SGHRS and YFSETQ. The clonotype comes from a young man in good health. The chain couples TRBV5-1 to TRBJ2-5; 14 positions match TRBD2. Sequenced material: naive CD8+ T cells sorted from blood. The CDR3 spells CASSLGLAGGPEETQYF. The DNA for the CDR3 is TGCGCCAGCAGCTTGGGACTAGCGGGGGGGCCAGAAGAGACCCAGTACTTC.